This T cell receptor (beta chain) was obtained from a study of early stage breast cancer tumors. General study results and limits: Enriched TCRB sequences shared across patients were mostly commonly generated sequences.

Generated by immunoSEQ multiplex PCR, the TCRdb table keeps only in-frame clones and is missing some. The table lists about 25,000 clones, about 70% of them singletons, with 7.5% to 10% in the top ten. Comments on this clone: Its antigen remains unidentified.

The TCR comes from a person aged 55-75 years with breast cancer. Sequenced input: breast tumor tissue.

The CDR3 coding sequence is TGTGCCAGTAGTATAACCGCGTCAGGTCAGCCCCAGCATTTT. Translating it yields CASSITASGQPQHF. The chain couples TRBV19 to TRBJ1-5; no clear D gene. The CDR3 loop spans 14 amino acids. V lost 2 bases and J lost 6, with 11 bases in between. The germline V gene has CDR1 LNHDA and CDR2 SQIVND (reference sequence).